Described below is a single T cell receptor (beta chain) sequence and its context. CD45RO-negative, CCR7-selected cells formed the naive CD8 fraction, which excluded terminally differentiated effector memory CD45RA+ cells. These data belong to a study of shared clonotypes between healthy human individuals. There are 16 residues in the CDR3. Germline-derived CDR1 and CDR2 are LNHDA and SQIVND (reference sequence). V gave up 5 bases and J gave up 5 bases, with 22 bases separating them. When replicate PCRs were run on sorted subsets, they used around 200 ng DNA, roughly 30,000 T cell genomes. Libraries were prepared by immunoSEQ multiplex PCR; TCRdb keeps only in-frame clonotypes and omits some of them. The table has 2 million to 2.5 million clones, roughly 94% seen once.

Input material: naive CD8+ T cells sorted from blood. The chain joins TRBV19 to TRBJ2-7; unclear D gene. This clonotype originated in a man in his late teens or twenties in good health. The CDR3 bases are TGTGCCAGTAGTCTCGCCCGGACCGCCTGGACGCACGAGCAGTACTTC. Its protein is CASSLARTAWTHEQYF.